The present entry profiles one T cell receptor (beta chain) with its context. Its antigen remains unidentified. These data are taken from a study of human T cells and chemical hapten exposure. Study details: Mostly female patients had alopecia areata, totalis or universalis. Findings and caveats of the study: High-frequency TCRs, those above 1 in 1000, stayed the same after DPC sensitization. Controls had significantly fewer large CDR3 similarity clusters than were formed by expanded TCRs.

Via MiXCR, TCRdb re-called the RACE reads, giving one row per CDR3 protein. The sample has about 380,000 distinct CDR3 sequences; approximately 5.1% are singletons. CDR3 size: 14 residues. Between the trimmed V and J ends, which lost 0 bases and 1 base, there was a span of 9 bases. Germline CDR1 DFQATT, CDR2 SNEGSKA (reference sequence). As for time point: pre-sensitization, week 0. Described treatment: therapeutic diphenylcyclopropenone sensitization with weekly scalp DPC. The source was whole blood, collected in connection with sensitization to the hapten diphenylcyclopropenone (DPC). The genes are TRBV20-1 and TRBJ1-1; no definite D call. The sequence derives from a woman aged 45-65 years with alopecia areata. Some clones in this sample may be carry-over from other donors' samples. The DNA of the CDR3 is TGCAGTGCTAGAGATGTCGCAGCGAACACTGAAGCTTTCTTT. Protein product: CSARDVAANTEAFF.